A single sample is the source of the 29 T cell receptor beta chains below, sequenced in a study of blood T cell repertoires in COVID-19. Sequenced by immunoSEQ multiplex PCR; TCRdb stores in-frame clones only, minus some. The table has roughly 400,000 clones, just over 90% seen once. The sample was PBMCs or T cells enriched from blood (not recorded which). All receptors derive from a woman in her 40s who had been exposed to COVID-19.

In this sample, this clone turned up many times. The chain uses TRBV3-1 (or the pseudogene TRBV3-2) and TRBJ1-1; D may be TRBD1 (5 bases). This CDR3 has 13 residues. Germline V gives CDR1 LGHDT, CDR2 YNNKEL (reference sequence). The V gene lost 7 bases and the J gene lost 5 bases, with 14 bases spanning the gap. The chain's CDR3 is CASTHGGSTEAFF. The CDR3 nucleotides are TGTGCCAGCACGCACGGGGGGTCGACTGAAGCTTTCTTT.

The chain uses TRBV19 and TRBJ2-1, with 13 bases lining up with TRBD2. The germline V gene encodes CDR1 LNHDA and CDR2 SQIVND (reference sequence). The CDR3 length is 16 residues. V lost 5 bases, J lost 8 bases, and 9 bases stayed unmatched. CDR3 in DNA: TGTGCCAGTAGTCGACTAGCGGGAGGCTCCCGAGATGAGCAGTTCTTC. Translating gives CASSRLAGGSRDEQFF.

The chain employs TRBV11-2 and TRBJ2-1, with a tentative D call TRBD1 (5 bases). Trimming shortened V by 4 bases and J by 6 bases, and 22 bases separated the two germline ends. CDR1 is SGHAT and CDR2 is FQNNGV in the germline V gene. The CDR3 has 17 residues. The CDR3 protein is CASSSSLAPGFLNEQFF. The CDR3, as DNA: TGTGCCAGCAGCTCGTCTCTGGCGCCAGGGTTTCTCAATGAGCAGTTCTTC.

The count of this clone is one. J is TRBJ2-5 and V is TRBV30; the match to TRBD2 covers 7 bases. The CDR3 is made up of 14 amino acids. V lost 0 bases and J lost 7; bases outside the gene matches: 8. CDR1 and CDR2 from the germline V gene are GTSNPN and SVGIG (reference sequence). CDR3 sequence reads: CAWSVLGGGGTQYF. CDR3 DNA: TGTGCCTGGAGTGTACTGGGCGGCGGGGGGACCCAGTACTTC.

The DNA for the CDR3 is TGTGCCATCAGTGCTTCCCCGGGAGGCTATGGCTACACCTTC. It specifies CAISASPGGYGYTF. The V call is TRBV10-3, the J call TRBJ1-2; no definite D call. CDR3 size: 14 residues. CDR1 is ENHRY, CDR2 SYGVKD, per germline. Trimming pared 4 bases from V and 4 bases from J, leaving 13 bases between.

The genes are TRBV3-1 (or the pseudogene TRBV3-2) and TRBJ1-2; D perhaps matches TRBD1 (5 bases). The germline gives CDR1 LGHDT, CDR2 YNNKEL (reference sequence). The ends were cut back, 1 base at V and 2 bases at J, with 8 bases in the middle. The CDR3 totals 14 residues. The CDR3 coding sequence is TGTGCCAGCAGCCAAGCAGGGAAGAACTATGGCTACACCTTC. Translation gives CASSQAGKNYGYTF.

The genes are TRBV6-4 and TRBJ2-3; 15 bases map to TRBD2. V gave up 5 bases and J gave up 6 bases; unmatched junction bases: 6. Germline V gene data show CDR1 as MRHNA and CDR2 as SNTAGT. The CDR3 length is 16 residues. CDR3 loop: CASSPGLAGGPDTQYF. As DNA, the CDR3 is TGTGCCAGCAGTCCCGGACTAGCGGGGGGGCCCGATACGCAGTATTTT.

J is TRBJ2-2 and V is TRBV16; TRBD2 matches 8 bases. Germline V lookup: CDR1 KGHSY, CDR2 FQNENV. The CDR3 has 19 amino acids. V gave up 6 bases and J gave up 3 bases; unmatched junction bases: 18. The CDR3 loop reads CASSHQSLASGFDTGELFF. As DNA, the CDR3 is TGTGCCAGCAGTCACCAATCATTGGCTAGCGGGTTCGACACCGGGGAGCTGTTTTTT.

The chain uses TRBV15 and TRBJ2-3, with 8 nucleotides matching TRBD1. CDR3 length: 15 amino acids. V lost 3 bases and J lost 3; bases outside the gene matches: 5. The V gene's germline CDR1 is LNHNV and CDR2 YYDKDF (reference sequence). In DNA form, the CDR3 reads TGTGCCACCAGCAGGATTGACAGGGGAACAGATACGCAGTATTTT. Residues: CATSRIDRGTDTQYF.

V usage is TRBV2 and J usage is TRBJ2-1; 7 positions match TRBD1. Unmatched junction bases numbered 12, after V lost 7 bases and J lost 0 bases. The CDR3 runs 17 residues. Germline CDR1 is SNHLY and CDR2 is FYNNEI. CDR3 nucleotide sequence: TGTGCCAGCAACAGGGGCCAATCGACGGTCTCCTACAATGAGCAGTTCTTC. It encodes CASNRGQSTVSYNEQFF.

This chain connects TRBV15 to TRBJ1-5, with 8 bases lining up with TRBD1. The CDR3 extends over 15 amino acids. Germline loops: CDR1 LNHNV, CDR2 YYDKDF (reference sequence). The junction had 3 bases not matched to a gene; V was cut back by 1 base and J by 4 bases. The CDR3 DNA is TGTGCCACCAGCAGAGGGACAGGGCAGAATCAGCCCCAGCATTTT. Translating gives CATSRGTGQNQPQHF. The whole variable domain, filled in from reference TRBV15 and TRBJ1-5, reads DAMVIQNPRYQVTQFGKPVTLSCSQTLNHNVMYWYQQKSSQAPKLLFHYYDKDFNNEADTPDNFQSRRPNTSFCFLDIRSPGLGDTAMYLCATSRGTGQNQPQHFGDGTRLSIL.

The rearrangement uses TRBV12-3 or TRBV12-4 and TRBJ1-2; D unclear. The CDR3 loop spans 13 amino acids. Trimming pared 1 base from V and 8 bases from J, leaving 11 bases between. The DNA of the CDR3 is TGTGCCAGCAGTTTAGGAGGGCTGGGCGGCTACACCTTC. Its protein product is CASSLGGLGGYTF.

V gene TRBV14 combines with J gene TRBJ1-2; 7 bases align to TRBD1. V was clipped by 4 bases and J by 5 bases; unmatched bases: 10. Germline loops: CDR1 SGHDN, CDR2 FVKESK. The CDR3 extends over 15 amino acids. For the CDR3, the DNA is TGTGCCAGCAGCCCAACCTGGGACAGTTCTTATGGCTACACCTTC. Translation: CASSPTWDSSYGYTF.

The genes are TRBV7-2 and TRBJ2-7; D unclear. This CDR3 contains 15 residues. Per germline, CDR1 SGHTA and CDR2 FQGNSA. Trimming removed 2 bases at V and 0 bases at J, with 11 bases between. CDR3 bases: TGTGCCAGCAGCTTAATCTCTCTCAGCTCCTACGAGCAGTACTTC. This codes for CASSLISLSSYEQYF. The whole variable domain, remainder taken from reference TRBV7-2 and TRBJ2-7, is GAGVSQSPSNKVTEKGKDVELRCDPISGHTALYWYRQSLGQGLEFLIYFQGNSAPDKSGLPSDRFSAERTGGSVSTLTIQRTQQEDSAVYLCASSLISLSSYEQYFGPGTRLTVT.

The rearrangement uses TRBV7-9 and TRBJ2-5; 9 positions match TRBD1. V dropped 4 bases and J dropped 7; count of bases not matched to a gene: 4. There are 13 residues in the CDR3. Germline V lookup: CDR1 SEHNR, CDR2 FQNEAQ (reference sequence). As DNA, the CDR3 is TGTGCCAGCAGCTCGACAGGGGGTTCGACCCAGTACTTC. Residues: CASSSTGGSTQYF.

The chain employs TRBV5-4 and TRBJ1-1; the D is unclear. V lost 0 bases to trimming and J lost 0 bases, with 9 bases between them. The germline V gene encodes CDR1 SGHNT and CDR2 YYREEE (reference sequence). This CDR3 has 15 amino acids. The CDR3 here is CASSLDLGMNTEAFF. The CDR3 nucleotides read TGTGCCAGCAGCTTGGATCTGGGCATGAACACTGAAGCTTTCTTT.

The chain links TRBV6-1 to TRBJ1-1; 9 positions agree with TRBD1. The trim removed 7 bases at V and 4 bases at J, leaving 10 bases unmatched. CDR1 is MNHNS and CDR2 is SASEGT in the germline V gene. This CDR3 spans 15 amino acids. The CDR3 spells CASTLTGTGTTEAFF. The DNA for the CDR3 is TGTGCCAGCACCCTAACCGGGACAGGGACCACTGAAGCTTTCTTT.

This chain uses TRBV5-5 with TRBJ2-7, with TRBD1 identical over 7 bases. This CDR3 comprises 16 residues. V gave up 4 bases and J gave up 3 bases; unmatched junction bases: 13. CDR1 SGHKS and CDR2 YYEKEE come from the germline V gene (reference sequence). CDR3: CASSPGQFPTGYEQYF. The CDR3 region has the DNA TGTGCCAGCAGCCCGGGACAGTTCCCTACGGGCTACGAGCAGTACTTC.

The chain links TRBV18 to TRBJ2-2; TRBD2 aligns across 9 bases. V lost 3 bases to trimming and J lost 2 bases; unmatched junction nucleotides: 7. Looked up from germline, CDR1 is KGHSH and CDR2 is LQKENI. This CDR3 contains 17 residues. CDR3 in DNA: TGTGCCAGCTCACCTACCAGCGGGGGGAAAAACACCGGGGAGCTGTTTTTT. It yields the protein CASSPTSGGKNTGELFF. The entire variable domain, with the rest obtained from reference TRBV18 and TRBJ2-2, is as follows: NAGVMQNPRHLVRRRGQEARLRCSPMKGHSHVYWYRQLPEEGLKFMVYLQKENIIDESGMPKERFSAEFPKEGPSILRIQQVVRGDSAAYFCASSPTSGGKNTGELFFGEGSRLTVL.

The chain joins TRBV5-6 to TRBJ2-7; weak D call: TRBD1 (5 bases). The length of the CDR3 is 15 residues. CDR1 is SGHDT and CDR2 is YYEEEE in the germline V gene. V dropped 4 bases and J dropped 5 bases, with 19 bases sitting between them. The CDR3 DNA reads TGTGCCAGCAGCCCGTACAGGACGAAGAGGAACGAGCAGTACTTC. Its translation: CASSPYRTKRNEQYF.

The rearrangement links TRBV7-2 to TRBJ1-5, with a weak D call TRBD1 (5 bases). The germline V gene has CDR1 SGHTA and CDR2 FQGNSA. Between the trimmed V and J ends, which lost 5 bases and 1 base, there was a span of 9 bases. The CDR3 consists of 14 residues. CDR3 in DNA: TGTGCCAGCAGCCTGGCAGGGAGCAATCAGCCCCAGCATTTT. Translation: CASSLAGSNQPQHF. Complete variable domain (other parts from reference TRBV7-2 and TRBJ1-5): GAGVSQSPSNKVTEKGKDVELRCDPISGHTALYWYRQSLGQGLEFLIYFQGNSAPDKSGLPSDRFSAERTGGSVSTLTIQRTQQEDSAVYLCASSLAGSNQPQHFGDGTRLSIL.

V gene TRBV7-9 combines with J gene TRBJ2-7; the D is unclear. This CDR3 is built from 12 residues. Looked up from germline, CDR1 is SEHNR and CDR2 is FQNEAQ (reference sequence). Trimming shortened V by 5 bases and J by 6 bases, and 11 bases separated the two germline ends. CDR3 in amino acids: CASSNLAVEQYF. In nucleotides, the CDR3 is TGTGCCAGCAGCAACCTGGCTGTCGAGCAGTACTTC.

For this clone: At one end, the junction sequence differs from germline, possibly due to a read error. The genes are TRBV20-1 and TRBJ1-1, with 9 positions matching TRBD1. The CDR3 sequence is 11 residues long. In germline, CDR1 is DFQATT, CDR2 SNEGSKA (reference sequence). The CDR3 bases are TGCAGTGCCCACAGACAGGGGGGAGAGAACTTT. Translated: CSAHRQGGENF.

The chain couples TRBV10-3 to TRBJ1-1, with a tentative D call TRBD1 (6 bases). With 2 bases removed from V and 7 bases from J, the gap between germline ends came to 11 bases. CDR1 and CDR2 (germline): ENHRY, SYGVKD. The length of the CDR3 is 13 residues. This CDR3 reads CAISERVDSEAFF. The CDR3 nucleotides are TGTGCCATCAGTGAGCGCGTGGACAGTGAAGCTTTCTTT.

The chain joins TRBV23-1 to TRBJ2-2; TRBD1 agrees at 9 bases. TRBV23-1 falls under the ORF class, with uncertain function. The CDR3 contains 15 residues. The V gene end was trimmed by 10 bases and the J gene end by 3 bases; junction bases not matched to a gene: 9. CDR3: CAKYKTGGDTGELFF. The CDR3 bases are TGCGCCAAATACAAGACAGGGGGGGACACCGGGGAGCTGTTTTTT.

J is TRBJ1-3 and V is TRBV5-5; no reliable D call. Trimming removed 0 bases from V and 0 bases from J, with 16 bases in between. Germline CDR1 and CDR2: SGHKS and YYEKEE (reference sequence). The CDR3 spans 18 residues. CDR3 nucleotide sequence: TGTGCCAGCAGCTTGGGGGGAGGACGGTATAGCTCTGGAAACACCATATATTTT. Protein sequence: CASSLGGGRYSSGNTIYF.

This clone was seen only once. The chain is built from TRBV7-2 and TRBJ1-2; 8 bases fit TRBD1. The CDR3 covers 14 residues. Germline-derived CDR1 and CDR2 are SGHTA and FQGNSA. Trimming cost V 5 bases and J 8 bases; bases outside gene matches: 10. In nucleotides, the CDR3 is TGTGCCAGCAGCCCCGACAGGGGTTCCTACGGCTACACCTTC. Amino acids: CASSPDRGSYGYTF.

This clone was detected only once. The sample contains more than one DNA sequence encoding this CDR3. This chain joins TRBV19 and TRBJ1-5; D call uncertain. Trimming took off 3 bases at V and 4 bases at J, with 13 bases between the two ends. Germline V gene lookup returns CDR1 LNHDA and CDR2 SQIVND (reference sequence). This CDR3 contains 15 residues. CDR3 coding DNA: TGTGCCAGTAGTATTTTGGTGAGCGAGAATCAGCCCCAGCATTTT. Translated, it gives CASSILVSENQPQHF.

The V gene is TRBV27, the J gene TRBJ1-3; a possible D gene is TRBD1 (6 bases). V lost 8 bases and J lost 3, with 17 bases in between. The CDR3 extends over 15 amino acids. Looked up from germline, CDR1 is MNHEY and CDR2 is SMNVEV (reference sequence). In DNA, the CDR3 is TGTGCCAGCCCCCGGAGCAGGGGAATTGGAAACACCATATATTTT. This gives the protein CASPRSRGIGNTIYF.